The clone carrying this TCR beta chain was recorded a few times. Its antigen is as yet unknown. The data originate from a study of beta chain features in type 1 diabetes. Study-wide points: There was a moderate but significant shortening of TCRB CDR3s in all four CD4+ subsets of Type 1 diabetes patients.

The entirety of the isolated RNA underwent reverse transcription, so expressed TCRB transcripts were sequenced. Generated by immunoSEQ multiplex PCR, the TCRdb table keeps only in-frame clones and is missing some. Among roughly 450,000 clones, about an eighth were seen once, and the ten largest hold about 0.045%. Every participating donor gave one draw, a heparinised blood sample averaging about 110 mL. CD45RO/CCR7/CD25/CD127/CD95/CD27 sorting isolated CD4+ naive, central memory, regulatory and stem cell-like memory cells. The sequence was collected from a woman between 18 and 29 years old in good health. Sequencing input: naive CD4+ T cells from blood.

CDR3 coding DNA: TGCAGCGCTGGGCGGGGGACTAGCGGCAACAATGAGCAGTTCTTC. Translation gives CSAGRGTSGNNEQFF. V and J are TRBV29-1 and TRBJ2-1, with 11 bases aligning to TRBD2. Germline CDR1 and CDR2: SQVTM and ANQGSEA. The trim removed 7 bases at V and 5 bases at J, leaving 10 bases unmatched. The CDR3 runs to 15 residues.